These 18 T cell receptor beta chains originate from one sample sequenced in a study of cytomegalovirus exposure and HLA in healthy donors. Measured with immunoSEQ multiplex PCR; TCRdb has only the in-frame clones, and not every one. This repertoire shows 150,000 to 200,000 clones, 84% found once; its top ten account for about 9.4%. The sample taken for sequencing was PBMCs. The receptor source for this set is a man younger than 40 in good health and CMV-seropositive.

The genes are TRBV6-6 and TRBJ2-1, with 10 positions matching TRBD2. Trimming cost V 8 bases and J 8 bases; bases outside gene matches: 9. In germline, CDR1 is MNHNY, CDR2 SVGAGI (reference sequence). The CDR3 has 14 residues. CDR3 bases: TGTGCCAGCGGACCTAGCGGGAGATTCGATGAGCAGTTCTTC. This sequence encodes CASGPSGRFDEQFF.

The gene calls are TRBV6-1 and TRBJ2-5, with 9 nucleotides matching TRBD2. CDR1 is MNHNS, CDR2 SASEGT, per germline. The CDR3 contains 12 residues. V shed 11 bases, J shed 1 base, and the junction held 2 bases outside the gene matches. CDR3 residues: CAAGLAQETQYF. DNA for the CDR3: TGTGCCGCGGGACTAGCCCAAGAGACCCAGTACTTC.

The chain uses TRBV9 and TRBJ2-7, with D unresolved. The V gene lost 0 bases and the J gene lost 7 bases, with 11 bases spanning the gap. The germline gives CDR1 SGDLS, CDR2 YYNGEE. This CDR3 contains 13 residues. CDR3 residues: CASSVAAIGEQYF. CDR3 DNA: TGTGCCAGCAGCGTAGCGGCCATCGGGGAGCAGTACTTC.

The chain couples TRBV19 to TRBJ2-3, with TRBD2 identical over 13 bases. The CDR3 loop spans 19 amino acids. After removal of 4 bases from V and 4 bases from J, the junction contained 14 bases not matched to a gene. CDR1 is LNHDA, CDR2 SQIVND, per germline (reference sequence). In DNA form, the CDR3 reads TGTGCCAGTAGTAGAGGGACTAGCGGGGCTTTCGGAGGGGCAGATACGCAGTATTTT. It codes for CASSRGTSGAFGGADTQYF.

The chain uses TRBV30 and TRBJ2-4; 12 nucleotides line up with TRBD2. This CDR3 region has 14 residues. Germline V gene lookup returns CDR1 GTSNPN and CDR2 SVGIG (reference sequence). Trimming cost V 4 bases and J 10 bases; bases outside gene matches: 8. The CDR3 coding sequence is TGTGCCTGGACTAGCGGGGGGGCTACATTAATTCAGTACTTC. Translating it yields CAWTSGGATLIQYF.

For the CDR3, the DNA is TGCAGCGTTGTGGACGGGGGGACTGAAGCTTTCTTT. Protein: CSVVDGGTEAFF. The V gene is TRBV29-1, the J gene TRBJ1-1, with a tentative D call TRBD1 (5 bases). V dropped 4 bases and J dropped 5 bases, with 11 bases sitting between them. The CDR3 has 12 residues. Germline CDR1 reads SQVTM; CDR2 reads ANQGSEA.

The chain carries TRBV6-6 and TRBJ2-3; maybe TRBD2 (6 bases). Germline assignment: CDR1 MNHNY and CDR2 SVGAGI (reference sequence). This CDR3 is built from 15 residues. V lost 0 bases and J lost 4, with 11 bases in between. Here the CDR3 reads CASSYSLGGADTQYF. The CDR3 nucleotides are TGTGCCAGCAGTTACTCCCTAGGAGGGGCAGATACGCAGTATTTT.

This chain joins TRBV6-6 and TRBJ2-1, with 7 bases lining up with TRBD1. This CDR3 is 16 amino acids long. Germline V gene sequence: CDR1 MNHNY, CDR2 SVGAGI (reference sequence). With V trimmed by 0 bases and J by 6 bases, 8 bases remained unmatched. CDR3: CASSYSWDSRGNEQFF. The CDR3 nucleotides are TGTGCCAGCAGTTACTCTTGGGACAGTAGGGGCAATGAGCAGTTCTTC.

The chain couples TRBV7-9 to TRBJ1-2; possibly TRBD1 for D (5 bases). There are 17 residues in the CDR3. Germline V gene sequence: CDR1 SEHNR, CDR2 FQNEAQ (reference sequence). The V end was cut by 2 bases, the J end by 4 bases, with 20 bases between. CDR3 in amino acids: CASSLLGQGPPLYGYTF. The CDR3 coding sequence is TGTGCCAGCAGCTTACTTGGACAAGGTCCTCCCCTCTATGGCTACACCTTC.

For the CDR3, the DNA is TGTGCCAGCAGCTTGAATACTAACTATGGCTACACCTTC. Its protein is CASSLNTNYGYTF. This chain joins TRBV5-5 and TRBJ1-2; D ambiguous. Trimming left V 1 base short and J 0 bases short, with 4 bases between. In germline, CDR1 is SGHKS, CDR2 YYEKEE (reference sequence). The CDR3 is 13 amino acids.

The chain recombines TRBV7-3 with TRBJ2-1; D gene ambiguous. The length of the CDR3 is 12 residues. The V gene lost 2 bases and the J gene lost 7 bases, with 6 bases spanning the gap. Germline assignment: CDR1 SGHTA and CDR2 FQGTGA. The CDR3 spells CASSLSRNEQFF. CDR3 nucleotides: TGTGCCAGCAGCTTATCCAGGAATGAGCAGTTCTTC.

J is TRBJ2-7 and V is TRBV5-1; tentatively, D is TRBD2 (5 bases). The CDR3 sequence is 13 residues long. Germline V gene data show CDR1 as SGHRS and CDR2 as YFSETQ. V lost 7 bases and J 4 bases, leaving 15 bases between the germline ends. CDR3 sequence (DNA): TGCGCCAGCTCCCGGGGAATCGGGTACGAGCAGTACTTC. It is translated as CASSRGIGYEQYF.

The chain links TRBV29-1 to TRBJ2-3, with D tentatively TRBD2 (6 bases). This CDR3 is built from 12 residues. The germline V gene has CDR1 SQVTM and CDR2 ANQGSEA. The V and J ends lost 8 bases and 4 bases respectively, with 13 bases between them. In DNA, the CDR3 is TGCAGCCTCCTGGGGGGTCCAGATACGCAGTATTTT. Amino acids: CSLLGGPDTQYF.

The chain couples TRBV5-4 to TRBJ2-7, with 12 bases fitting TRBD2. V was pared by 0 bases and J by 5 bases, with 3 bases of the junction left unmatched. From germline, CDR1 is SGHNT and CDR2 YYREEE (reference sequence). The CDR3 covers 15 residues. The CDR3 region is CASSLATSGSNEQYF. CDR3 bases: TGTGCCAGCAGCTTGGCGACTAGCGGGAGTAACGAGCAGTACTTC.

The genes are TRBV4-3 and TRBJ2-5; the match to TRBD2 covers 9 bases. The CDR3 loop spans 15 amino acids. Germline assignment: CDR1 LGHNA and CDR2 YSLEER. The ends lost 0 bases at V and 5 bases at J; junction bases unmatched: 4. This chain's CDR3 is CASSQEAGGHETQYF. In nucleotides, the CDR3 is TGCGCCAGCAGCCAAGAGGCGGGGGGGCACGAGACCCAGTACTTC.

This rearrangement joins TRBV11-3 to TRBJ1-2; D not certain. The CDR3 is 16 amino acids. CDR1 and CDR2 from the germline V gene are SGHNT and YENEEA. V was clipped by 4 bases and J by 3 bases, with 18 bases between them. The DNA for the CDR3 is TGTGCCAGCAGCTACCGGACGGGAGGTTTGGACTATGGCTACACCTTC. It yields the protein CASSYRTGGLDYGYTF.

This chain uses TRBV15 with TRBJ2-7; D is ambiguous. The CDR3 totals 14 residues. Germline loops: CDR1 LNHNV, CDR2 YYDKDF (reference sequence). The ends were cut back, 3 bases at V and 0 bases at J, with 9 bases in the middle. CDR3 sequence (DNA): TGTGCCACCAGCAGTAGTGCTAGCTCCTACGAGCAGTACTTC. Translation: CATSSSASSYEQYF. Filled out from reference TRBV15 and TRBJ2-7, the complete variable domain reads DAMVIQNPRYQVTQFGKPVTLSCSQTLNHNVMYWYQQKSSQAPKLLFHYYDKDFNNEADTPDNFQSRRPNTSFCFLDIRSPGLGDTAMYLCATSSSASSYEQYFGPGTRLTVT.

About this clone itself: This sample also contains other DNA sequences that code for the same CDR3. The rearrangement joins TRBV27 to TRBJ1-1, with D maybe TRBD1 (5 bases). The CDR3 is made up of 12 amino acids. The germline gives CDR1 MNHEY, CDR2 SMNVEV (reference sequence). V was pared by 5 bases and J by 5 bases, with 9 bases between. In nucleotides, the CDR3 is TGTGCCAGCAGTGTACGGGGGACTGAAGCTTTCTTT. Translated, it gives CASSVRGTEAFF.